This passage covers 25 T cell receptor beta chains from one sample sequenced in a study of high-grade serous ovarian cancer treatment subgroups (dated by TCRdb to the early 2020s). The library was made by the immunoSEQ multiplex PCR assay. TCRdb retrieved this table from immuneACCESS and kept in-frame rearrangements only. Not all clones are present; in checked studies, unresolved V genes account for under half, and no reason is known for the remainder. This sample holds about 5,700 clones; about three fifths were observed only once. The leading ten clones occupy 11% to 15% of the sample. Tumor samples were collected prior to definitive surgery or chemotherapy. The sample comprised tumor tissue. These receptors were taken from a human donor with high-grade serous ovarian cancer.

The gene calls are TRBV6-5 and TRBJ2-7, with D unresolved. The V end was cut by 4 bases, the J end by 7 bases, with 14 bases between. The length of the CDR3 is 13 residues. CDR1 is MNHEY and CDR2 is SVGAGI in the germline V gene. The CDR3 loop reads CASSFPGTREQYF. The CDR3 nucleotides are TGTGCCAGCAGTTTCCCGGGTACTCGGGAGCAGTACTTC.

This rearrangement joins TRBV5-5 to TRBJ1-1, with a possible D match to TRBD1 (5 bases). CDR3 length: 13 residues. Trimming took off 2 bases at V and 1 base at J, with 6 bases between the two ends. Germline CDR1 and CDR2: SGHKS and YYEKEE (reference sequence). The CDR3, as DNA: TGTGCCAGCAGCTTTGGGGGGAACACTGAAGCTTTCTTT. Protein: CASSFGGNTEAFF.

The genes are TRBV10-3 and TRBJ2-1; D not certain. CDR3 length: 13 amino acids. Germline loops: CDR1 ENHRY, CDR2 SYGVKD. Deletions cut 3 bases from V and 8 bases from J, with 11 bases between. CDR3 sequence (DNA): TGTGCCATCAGTGACGGGCTTGAGGATGAGCAGTTCTTC. It encodes CAISDGLEDEQFF.

J is TRBJ2-5 and V is TRBV10-1; no clear D. Trimming cost V 6 bases and J 3 bases, with 5 bases left between them. Germline-derived CDR1 and CDR2 are WNHNN and SYGVQD (reference sequence). This CDR3 has 11 amino acids. CDR3 coding DNA: TGCGCCAGCAGGGATAAAGAGACCCAGTACTTC. Translating it yields CASRDKETQYF.

V usage is TRBV4-1 and J usage is TRBJ1-5; TRBD1 matches 9 bases. Germline V CDR1 and CDR2: MGHRA, YSYEKL. The V segment lost 4 bases and the J segment 5 bases; nucleotides outside the gene matches: 0. There are 13 residues in the CDR3. The CDR3 nucleotides are TGCGCCAGCAGCCGGACAGGGGATCAGCCCCAGCATTTT. Translating gives CASSRTGDQPQHF.

This chain's CDR3 is CASRLLEKLFF. CDR3 nucleotides: TGTGCCAGCAGACTGCTTGAAAAACTGTTTTTT. V and J are TRBV2 and TRBJ1-4; D not resolved. V lost 6 bases and J 7 bases, leaving 6 bases between the germline ends. CDR1 is SNHLY, CDR2 FYNNEI, per germline. The CDR3 has 11 amino acids.

The rearrangement uses TRBV5-8 and TRBJ2-7, with TRBD1 matching 9 bases. The CDR3 totals 15 residues. Trimming removed 4 bases from V and 1 base from J; junction bases left unmatched: 6. CDR1 is SGHTS and CDR2 is YDEGEE in the germline V gene. Here the CDR3 DNA reads TGTGCCAGCAGCCCTGGGACAGGGTGGTCCTACGAGCAGTACTTC. This sequence encodes CASSPGTGWSYEQYF.

Relative to its sample, this clone is medium-sized. The chain joins TRBV9 to TRBJ1-3; no definite D call. The CDR3 spans 15 residues. Trimming removed 3 bases at V and 0 bases at J, with 10 bases between. Germline lookup yields CDR1 SGDLS and CDR2 YYNGEE. This CDR3 is CASSGGMLSGNTIYF. CDR3 nucleotides: TGTGCCAGCAGCGGCGGGATGCTCTCTGGAAACACCATATATTTT.

This clone was counted between two and nine times. This chain connects TRBV6-5 to TRBJ1-2; D gene uncertain. CDR1 is MNHEY, CDR2 SVGAGI, per germline. V dropped 5 bases and J dropped 6 bases, with 10 bases sitting between them. The CDR3 covers 12 residues. The CDR3 nucleotides read TGTGCCAGCAGTGCCCTCGGGGATGGCTACACCTTC. Translated: CASSALGDGYTF.

Regarding this clone: Compared with germline, one end of the junction differs, possibly owing to a read error. The chain carries TRBV5-1 and TRBJ1-1, with D tentatively TRBD1 (6 bases). This CDR3 has 14 residues. Germline lookup yields CDR1 SGHRS and CDR2 YFSETQ. The CDR3 DNA reads as TGTGCCAGCAGATTCAGAACAGGGATCACTGAAGCTTTCTTT. Translated, it gives CASRFRTGITEAFF. Full variable domain (missing parts from reference TRBV5-1 and TRBJ1-1): KAGVTQTPRYLIKTRGQQVTLSCSPISGHRSVSWYQQTPGQGLQFLFEYFSETQRNKGNFPGRFSGRQFSNSRSEMNVSTLELGDSALYLCASRFRTGITEAFFGQGTRLTVV.

The rearrangement uses TRBV27 and TRBJ1-1; D gene uncertain. The V gene lost 0 bases and the J gene lost 4 bases, with 12 bases spanning the gap. Germline V CDR1 and CDR2: MNHEY, SMNVEV (reference sequence). The CDR3 covers 15 residues. The chain's CDR3 is CASSLSGRVITEAFF. CDR3 DNA: TGTGCCAGCAGTTTATCGGGGAGGGTAATCACTGAAGCTTTCTTT.

The sample holds a few counts of this clone. The V gene is TRBV15, the J gene TRBJ2-4; D gene uncertain. V lost 1 base and J lost 5, with 9 bases in between. Germline assignment: CDR1 LNHNV and CDR2 YYDKDF (reference sequence). The CDR3 spans 14 residues. The CDR3 loop is CATSRGETQNIQYF. CDR3 in DNA: TGTGCCACCAGCAGAGGAGAGACACAAAACATTCAGTACTTC.

The chain joins TRBV19 to TRBJ1-5, with D possibly matching TRBD1 (6 bases). V lost 5 bases, J lost 5 bases, and 13 bases lay in between. Germline V gives CDR1 LNHDA, CDR2 SQIVND (reference sequence). The CDR3 runs to 14 residues. The CDR3 region has the DNA TGTGCCAGTAGTCCAACGTCAGGGGATCAGCCCCAGCATTTT. Protein product: CASSPTSGDQPQHF.

The rearrangement joins TRBV6-5 to TRBJ2-5; D is uncertain. The CDR3 loop spans 14 amino acids. The V and J ends lost 7 bases and 9 bases respectively, with 21 bases between them. CDR1 is MNHEY, CDR2 SVGAGI, per germline. The CDR3 spells CASTGGSLNGPQYF. CDR3 coding DNA: TGTGCCAGCACTGGCGGCAGCCTGAATGGTCCCCAGTACTTC.

The chain couples TRBV10-3 to TRBJ1-2; 12 nucleotides match TRBD1. J gave up 6 bases and V 8 bases, and 10 bases lay outside the gene matches. The germline gives CDR1 ENHRY, CDR2 SYGVKD. The CDR3 spans 15 residues. The CDR3 nucleotides are TGTGCCATCGCCGATCCGGGACAGGGGGCGAATGGCTACACCTTC. It translates to CAIADPGQGANGYTF.

The chain recombines TRBV7-2 with TRBJ1-1, with 10 bases aligning to TRBD1. Germline lookup yields CDR1 SGHTA and CDR2 FQGNSA. V lost 5 bases, J lost 11 bases, and 14 bases stayed unmatched. This CDR3 spans 15 amino acids. CDR3 sequence (DNA): TGTGCCAGCAGCGTCACGACAGGGGGCAGGCGTTGGGCTTTCTTT. Translation gives CASSVTTGGRRWAFF.

This chain uses TRBV7-9 with TRBJ2-5, with D hard to call. CDR1 is SEHNR and CDR2 is FQNEAQ in the germline V gene (reference sequence). V lost 2 bases and J 5 bases, leaving 6 bases between the germline ends. The CDR3 totals 12 residues. The CDR3 DNA reads as TGTGCCAGCAGCTTATCCGGTGAGACCCAGTACTTC. Amino acids: CASSLSGETQYF.

This sequence joins TRBV10-1 and TRBJ1-1, with 7 bases aligning to TRBD1. CDR1 and CDR2 (germline): WNHNN, SYGVQD (reference sequence). Trimming took 7 bases from V and 7 from J; bases not matched to a gene: 3. This CDR3 is 11 amino acids long. DNA of the CDR3: TGCGCCAGCATCCGGGACAGTGAAGCTTTCTTT. Translated, it gives CASIRDSEAFF.

The V and J genes are TRBV7-8 and TRBJ2-5; D is possibly TRBD1 (7 bases). The germline V gene encodes CDR1 SGHVS and CDR2 FQNEAQ. The CDR3 extends over 15 amino acids. V gave up 5 bases and J gave up 5 bases, with 18 bases separating them. CDR3 in DNA: TGTGCCAGCAGCGCCCCCGACAGGGCGGGGGAGACCCAGTACTTC. Protein product: CASSAPDRAGETQYF. The complete variable domain, with remaining parts taken from reference TRBV7-8 and TRBJ2-5, reads GAGVSQSPRYKVAKRGQDVALRCDPISGHVSLFWYQQALGQGPEFLTYFQNEAQLDKSGLPSDRFFAERPEGSVSTLKIQRTQQEDSAVYLCASSAPDRAGETQYFGPGTRLLVL.

The CDR3 nucleotides are TGCGCCAGCAGCCGTGAGGGGGCCTACGAGCAGTACTTC. It translates to CASSREGAYEQYF. The chain uses TRBV5-1 and TRBJ2-7; D might be TRBD1 (6 bases). The V gene's germline CDR1 is SGHRS and CDR2 YFSETQ. The CDR3 extends over 13 amino acids. The V end lost 4 bases, the J end lost 2 bases, and 10 bases lay between the germline ends.

The V and J genes are TRBV14 and TRBJ1-4, with D perhaps matching TRBD1 (5 bases). Trimming shortened V by 4 bases and J by 4 bases, and 7 bases separated the two germline ends. Germline values: CDR1 SGHDN, CDR2 FVKESK. The CDR3 is 13 residues long. Here the CDR3 reads CASSRDFNEKLFF. CDR3 bases: TGTGCCAGCAGCCGGGACTTTAATGAAAAACTGTTTTTT.

The genes are TRBV6-6 and TRBJ2-5; D remains ambiguous. Germline-derived CDR1 and CDR2 are MNHNY and SVGAGI (reference sequence). V gave up 6 bases and J gave up 5 bases, with 13 bases separating them. The CDR3 is made up of 13 amino acids. DNA for the CDR3: TGTGCCAGCAGCCCCCCCAGCAGGGAGACCCAGTACTTC. This translates into CASSPPSRETQYF.

The chain uses TRBV30 and TRBJ1-6; D is undetermined. Trimming removed 0 bases at V and 7 bases at J, with 13 bases between. The CDR3 is 15 residues long. Germline CDR1 reads GTSNPN; CDR2 reads SVGIG (reference sequence). The CDR3 DNA follows: TGTGCCTGGAGTGTACTGGGCCTAGGCAATTCACCCCTCCACTTT. Protein: CAWSVLGLGNSPLHF.

The V call is TRBV15, the J call TRBJ1-6; the match to TRBD1 covers 8 bases. The CDR3 contains 12 residues. In germline, CDR1 is LNHNV, CDR2 YYDKDF (reference sequence). J lost 10 bases, V lost 8 bases, and 4 bases had no gene match. This chain's CDR3 is CATSGGESPLHF. Here the CDR3 DNA reads TGTGCCACCTCAGGGGGCGAATCACCCCTCCACTTT. Based on the CDR3 plus reference TRBV15 and TRBJ1-6, the full variable domain is DAMVIQNPRYQVTQFGKPVTLSCSQTLNHNVMYWYQQKSSQAPKLLFHYYDKDFNNEADTPDNFQSRRPNTSFCFLDIRSPGLGDTAMYLCATSGGESPLHFGNGTRLTVT.

This clone qualifies as medium-sized (0.01 to 0.1%). The CDR3 reads CATSRVRFDDGYTF. As DNA, the CDR3 is TGTGCCACCAGCAGAGTCCGGTTCGATGATGGCTACACCTTC. The chain uses TRBV15 and TRBJ1-2; D is unclear. V lost 1 base and J lost 6, with 12 bases in between. Germline CDR1 LNHNV, CDR2 YYDKDF (reference sequence). The CDR3 has 14 amino acids.